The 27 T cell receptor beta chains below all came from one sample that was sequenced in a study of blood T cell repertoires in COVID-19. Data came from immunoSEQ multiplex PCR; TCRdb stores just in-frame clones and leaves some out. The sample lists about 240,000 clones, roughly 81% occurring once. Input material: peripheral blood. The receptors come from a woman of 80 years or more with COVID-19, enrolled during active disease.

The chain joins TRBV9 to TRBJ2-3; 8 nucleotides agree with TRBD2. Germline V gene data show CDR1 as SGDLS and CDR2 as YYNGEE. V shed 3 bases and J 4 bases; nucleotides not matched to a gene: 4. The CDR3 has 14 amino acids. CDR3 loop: CASSEGLGADTQYF. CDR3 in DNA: TGTGCCAGCAGCGAGGGACTAGGAGCAGATACGCAGTATTTT.

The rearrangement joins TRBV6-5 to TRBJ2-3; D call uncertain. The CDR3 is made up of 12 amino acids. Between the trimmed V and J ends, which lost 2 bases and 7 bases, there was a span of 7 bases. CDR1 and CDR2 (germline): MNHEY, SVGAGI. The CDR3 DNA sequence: TGTGCCAGCAGTTACGACTCCTATACGCAGTATTTT. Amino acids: CASSYDSYTQYF.

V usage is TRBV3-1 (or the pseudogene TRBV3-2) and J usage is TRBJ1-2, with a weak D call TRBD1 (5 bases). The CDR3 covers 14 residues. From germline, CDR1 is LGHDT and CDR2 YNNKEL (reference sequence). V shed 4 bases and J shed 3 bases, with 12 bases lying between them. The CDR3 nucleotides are TGTGCCAGCAGCCCAGCAGGGCAATACTATGGCTACACCTTC. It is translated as CASSPAGQYYGYTF.

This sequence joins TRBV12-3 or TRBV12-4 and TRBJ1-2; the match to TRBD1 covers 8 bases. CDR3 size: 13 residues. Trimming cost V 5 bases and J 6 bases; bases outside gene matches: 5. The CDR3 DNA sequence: TGTGCCAGCAGTCCAAGGACAGGGAATGGCTACACCTTC. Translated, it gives CASSPRTGNGYTF.

CDR3 in amino acids: CASSQSSYEPQHF. The CDR3, as DNA: TGTGCCAGCAGCCAATCGAGTTATGAGCCCCAGCATTTT. The chain couples TRBV6-2 or TRBV6-3 to TRBJ1-5; D not certain. The CDR3 totals 13 residues. V lost 6 bases and J 8 bases, leaving 14 bases between the germline ends. CDR1 and CDR2 from the germline V gene are MNHEY and SVGEGT.

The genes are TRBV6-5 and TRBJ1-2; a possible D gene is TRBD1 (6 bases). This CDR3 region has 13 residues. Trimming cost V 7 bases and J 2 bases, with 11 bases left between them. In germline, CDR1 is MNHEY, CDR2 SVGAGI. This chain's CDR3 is CASTPGTNYGYTF. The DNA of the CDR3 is TGTGCCAGCACCCCCGGGACAAACTATGGCTACACCTTC.

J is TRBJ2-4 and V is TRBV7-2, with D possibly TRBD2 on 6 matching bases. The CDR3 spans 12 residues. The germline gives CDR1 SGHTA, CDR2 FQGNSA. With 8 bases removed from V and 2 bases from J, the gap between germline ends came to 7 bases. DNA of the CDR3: TGTGCCAGCGGAGGGACCAAAAACATTCAGTACTTC. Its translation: CASGGTKNIQYF.

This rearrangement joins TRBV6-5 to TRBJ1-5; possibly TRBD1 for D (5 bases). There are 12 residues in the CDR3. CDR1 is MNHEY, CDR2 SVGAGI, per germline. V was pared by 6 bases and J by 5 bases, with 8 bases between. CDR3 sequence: CASSPGYQPQHF. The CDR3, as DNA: TGTGCCAGCAGCCCAGGGTATCAGCCCCAGCATTTT.

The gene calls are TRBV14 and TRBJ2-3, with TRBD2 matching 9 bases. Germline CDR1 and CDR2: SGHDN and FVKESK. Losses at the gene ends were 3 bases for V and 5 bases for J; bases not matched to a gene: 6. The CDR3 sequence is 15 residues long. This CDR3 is CASSQGGRAKDTQYF. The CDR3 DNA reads TGTGCCAGCAGCCAGGGCGGGAGGGCCAAAGATACGCAGTATTTT.

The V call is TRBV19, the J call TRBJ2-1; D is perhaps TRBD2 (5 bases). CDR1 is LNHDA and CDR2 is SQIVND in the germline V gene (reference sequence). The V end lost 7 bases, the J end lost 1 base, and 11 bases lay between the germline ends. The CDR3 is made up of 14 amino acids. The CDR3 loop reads CASTRDPSYNEQFF. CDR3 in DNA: TGTGCCAGTACGAGGGATCCTTCCTACAATGAGCAGTTCTTC.

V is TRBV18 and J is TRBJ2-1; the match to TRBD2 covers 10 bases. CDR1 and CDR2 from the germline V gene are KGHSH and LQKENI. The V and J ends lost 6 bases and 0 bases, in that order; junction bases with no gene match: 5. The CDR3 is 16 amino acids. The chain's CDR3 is CASSPSSGSSYNEQFF. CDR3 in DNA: TGTGCCAGCTCTCCCTCTAGCGGGAGCTCCTACAATGAGCAGTTCTTC.

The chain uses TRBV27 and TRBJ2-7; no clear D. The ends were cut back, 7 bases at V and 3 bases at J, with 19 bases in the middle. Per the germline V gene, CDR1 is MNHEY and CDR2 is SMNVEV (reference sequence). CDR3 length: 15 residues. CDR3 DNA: TGTGCCAGCACCTTTCGGGTTAGGCATGACTACGAGCAGTACTTC. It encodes CASTFRVRHDYEQYF.

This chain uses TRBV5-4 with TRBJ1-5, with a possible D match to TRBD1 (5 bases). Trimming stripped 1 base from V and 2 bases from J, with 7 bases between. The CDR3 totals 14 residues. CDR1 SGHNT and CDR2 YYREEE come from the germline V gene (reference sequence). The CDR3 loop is CASSLKGGNQPQHF. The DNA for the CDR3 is TGTGCCAGCAGCTTGAAAGGGGGCAATCAGCCCCAGCATTTT.

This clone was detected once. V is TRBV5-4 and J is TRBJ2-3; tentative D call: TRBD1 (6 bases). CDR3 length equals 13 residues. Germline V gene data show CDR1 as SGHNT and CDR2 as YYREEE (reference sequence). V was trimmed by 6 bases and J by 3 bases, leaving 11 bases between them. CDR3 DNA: TGTGCCAGCAACATACAGGGAACAGATACGCAGTATTTT. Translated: CASNIQGTDTQYF.

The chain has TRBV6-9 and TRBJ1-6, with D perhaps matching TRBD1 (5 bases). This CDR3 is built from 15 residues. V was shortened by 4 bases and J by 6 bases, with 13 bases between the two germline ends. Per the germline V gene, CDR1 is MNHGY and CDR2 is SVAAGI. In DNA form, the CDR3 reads TGTGCCAGCAGTTTGGGACTCTCGGTTAATTCACCCCTCCACTTT. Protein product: CASSLGLSVNSPLHF.

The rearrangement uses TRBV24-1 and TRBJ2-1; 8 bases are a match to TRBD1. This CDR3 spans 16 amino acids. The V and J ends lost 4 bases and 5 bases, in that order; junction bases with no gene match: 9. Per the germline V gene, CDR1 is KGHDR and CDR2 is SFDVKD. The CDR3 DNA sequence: TGTGCCACCAGTGACCCCGGACAGGGCTTACACAATGAGCAGTTCTTC. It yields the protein CATSDPGQGLHNEQFF.

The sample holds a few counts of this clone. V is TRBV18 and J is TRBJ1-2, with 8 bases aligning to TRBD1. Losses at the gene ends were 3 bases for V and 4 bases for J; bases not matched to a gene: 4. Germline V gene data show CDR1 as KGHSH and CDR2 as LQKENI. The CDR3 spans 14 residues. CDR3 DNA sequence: TGTGCCAGCTCACCGGACAGGGAATCCTATGGCTACACCTTC. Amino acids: CASSPDRESYGYTF.

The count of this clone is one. CDR3 region: CASGRETQYF. For the CDR3, the DNA is TGTGCCAGCGGTCGGGAGACCCAGTACTTC. V usage is TRBV6-5 and J usage is TRBJ2-5; no definite D call. The germline V gene encodes CDR1 MNHEY and CDR2 SVGAGI. V was clipped by 8 bases and J by 5 bases, with 6 bases between them. The CDR3 runs 10 residues.

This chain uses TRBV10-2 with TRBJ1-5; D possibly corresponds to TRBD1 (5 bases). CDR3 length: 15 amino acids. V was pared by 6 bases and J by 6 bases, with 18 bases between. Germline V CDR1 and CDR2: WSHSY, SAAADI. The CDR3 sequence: CASRPRDGGLQPQHF. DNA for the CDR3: TGCGCCAGCAGACCCCGGGACGGGGGACTTCAGCCCCAGCATTTT.

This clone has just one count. The CDR3 DNA sequence: TGTGCCAGCAGAGCAACTCGACAGAGAGAAGCTTTCTTT. Protein product: CASRATRQREAFF. This rearrangement joins TRBV2 to TRBJ1-1, with D perhaps TRBD1 (5 bases). The V end lost 6 bases, the J end lost 8 bases, and 16 bases lay between the germline ends. The CDR3 runs to 13 residues. Germline CDR1 reads SNHLY; CDR2 reads FYNNEI.

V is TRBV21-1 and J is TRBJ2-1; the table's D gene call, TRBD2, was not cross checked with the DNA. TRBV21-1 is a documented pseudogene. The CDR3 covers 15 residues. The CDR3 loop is CASSNRQGRDNEQFF. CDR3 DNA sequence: TGTGCCAGCAGCAACAGGCAGGGGAGGGATAATGAGCAGTTCTTC.

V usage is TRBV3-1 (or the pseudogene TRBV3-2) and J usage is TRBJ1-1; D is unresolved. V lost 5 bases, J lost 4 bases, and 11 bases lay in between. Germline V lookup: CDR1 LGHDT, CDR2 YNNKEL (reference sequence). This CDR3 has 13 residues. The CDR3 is CASSKGQATEAFF. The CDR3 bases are TGTGCCAGCAGCAAAGGGCAGGCCACTGAAGCTTTCTTT.

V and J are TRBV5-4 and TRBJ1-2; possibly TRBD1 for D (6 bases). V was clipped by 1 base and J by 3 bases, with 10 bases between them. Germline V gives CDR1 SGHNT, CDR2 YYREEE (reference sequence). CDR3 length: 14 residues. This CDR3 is CASSLQQGDYGYTF. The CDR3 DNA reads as TGTGCCAGCAGCTTGCAACAGGGAGACTATGGCTACACCTTC. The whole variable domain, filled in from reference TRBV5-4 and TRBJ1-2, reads ETGVTQSPTHLIKTRGQQVTLRCSSQSGHNTVSWYQQALGQGPQFIFQYYREEENGRGNFPPRFSGLQFPNYSSELNVNALELDDSALYLCASSLQQGDYGYTFGSGTRLTVV.

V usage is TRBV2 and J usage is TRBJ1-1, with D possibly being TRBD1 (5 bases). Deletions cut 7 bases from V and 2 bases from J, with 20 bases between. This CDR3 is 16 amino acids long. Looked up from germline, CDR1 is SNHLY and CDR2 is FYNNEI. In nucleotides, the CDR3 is TGTGCCAGCAATCCGGGGGAGAACCGGAGAAACACTGAAGCTTTCTTT. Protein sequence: CASNPGENRRNTEAFF.

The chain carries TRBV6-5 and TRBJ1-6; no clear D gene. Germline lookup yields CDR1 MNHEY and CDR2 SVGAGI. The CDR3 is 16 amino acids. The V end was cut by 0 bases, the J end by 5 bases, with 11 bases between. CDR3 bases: TGTGCCAGCAGTTACTCTCGAGAGCGGAATAATTCACCCCTCCACTTT. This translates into CASSYSRERNNSPLHF.

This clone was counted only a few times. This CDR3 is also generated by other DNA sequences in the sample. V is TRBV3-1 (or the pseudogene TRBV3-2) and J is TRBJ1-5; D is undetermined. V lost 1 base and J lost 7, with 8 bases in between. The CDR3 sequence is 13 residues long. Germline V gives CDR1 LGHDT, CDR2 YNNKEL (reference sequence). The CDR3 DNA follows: TGTGCCAGCAGCCAAGGGGCTCACCAGCCCCAGCATTTT. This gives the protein CASSQGAHQPQHF.

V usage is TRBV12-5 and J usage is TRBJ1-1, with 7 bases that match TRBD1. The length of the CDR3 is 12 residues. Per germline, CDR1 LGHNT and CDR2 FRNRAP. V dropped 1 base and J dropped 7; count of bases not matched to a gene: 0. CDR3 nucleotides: TGTGCTAGTGGTTTGGGACAGGGTGAAGCTTTCTTT. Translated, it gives CASGLGQGEAFF.